This T cell receptor beta chain derives from a study of blood T cell repertoires in COVID-19. In the study overall: The origin of the acute and convalescent COVID-19 samples was the United States, Italy and Spain. PBMCs, B-cell-depleted T cells, or T cells provided the cDNA or gDNA that made up the material.

Original analysis: Amplification of reference gene primers provided the estimated nucleated cell counts. TCRdb keeps only in-frame clones here, not all; method: immunoSEQ multiplex PCR. Clone size and the V and J calls come from that table; the DNA yielded D and trimming. The table has about 160,000 clones, 76% seen once. This CDR3 is 16 amino acids long. The germline V gene encodes CDR1 LGHNA and CDR2 YSLEER. The ends lost 4 bases at V and 7 bases at J; junction bases unmatched: 10. Sequenced sample: peripheral blood. The sequence was obtained from a woman older than 75 with acute or convalescent COVID-19. The chain carries TRBV4-3 and TRBJ1-6; 7 bases match TRBD1. The CDR3 sequence: CASSPGAGTANSPLHF. CDR3 coding DNA: TGCGCCAGCAGCCCTGGGGCCGGGACAGCAAATTCACCCCTCCACTTT.